Here is one T cell receptor (beta chain) with its context. This specimen belongs to a study of identical twins. V dropped 0 bases and J dropped 6 bases, with 13 bases sitting between them. From germline, CDR1 is SGHRS and CDR2 YFSETQ. This CDR3 comprises 15 residues. TCRdb ran MiXCR on the 5' RACE reads and lists one entry per CDR3 protein. The sample yields approximately 700,000 distinct CDR3 sequences, 15% to 20% seen once. The same data also went into a second study, on T cells expressing NK-cell markers. That paper notes: It was from sorted CD3+CD56+NKG2C+, CD3+CD56+NKG2C- and CD3+CD56-NKG2C+ T cells that TCR beta repertoires came. Within the sequenced cohort of eight donors, seven exhibited HCMV seropositivity and one was seronegative. For a few donors, these clonotypes were likewise the leading ones in the CD3+CD56-NKG2C+ fraction.

The TCR was taken from a woman aged 18-30 years in good health. J is TRBJ1-5 and V is TRBV5-1; tentatively, D is TRBD1 (6 bases). Material: PBMCs. CDR3 sequence (DNA): TGCGCCAGCAGCTTGGGTGGGGGGCGCCTTCAGCCCCAGCATTTT. This translates into CASSLGGGRLQPQHF.